Listed here are 9 T cell receptor beta chains from one sample, sequenced in a study of regulatory T cells in long-lasting Graves disease. As for time point: newly diagnosed GD, antithyroid drugs for less than 3 months. There was RNA extracted from PBMCs, and the TCR library was made from it. Arm-PCR of CDR3 regions with iRepertoire HTBI primers generated TCR beta libraries. TCRdb re-analysed the multiplex PCR reads in MiXCR, keeping a single row per CDR3 protein. The sample consists of some 500,000 distinct CDR3 sequences, approximately 15% of them appearing once. A further study also used this sample, focusing on T cells in Graves' hyperthyroidism and ophthalmopathy.

Sequences were derived from peripheral blood mononuclear cells (PBMCs), sampled at new diagnosis, from a patient treated with antithyroid drugs. The receptors were gathered from a man younger than 45 with Graves disease.

This clonotype has a count of ten or more. The chain is built from TRBV2 and TRBJ1-2; D is unresolved. Germline CDR1 reads SNHLY; CDR2 reads FYNNEI. The length of the CDR3 is 14 residues. Trimming removed 6 bases from V and 2 bases from J, with 13 bases in between. CDR3 sequence reads: CASSDEGRNYGYTF. For the CDR3, the DNA is TGTGCCAGCAGCGATGAAGGGCGGAACTATGGCTACACCTTC.

The V and J genes are TRBV19 and TRBJ1-3; D gene uncertain. Trimming removed 9 bases from V and 0 bases from J, with 15 bases in between. Germline assignment: CDR1 LNHDA and CDR2 SQIVND (reference sequence). This CDR3 comprises 15 residues. CDR3 nucleotide sequence: TGTGCCAGCTCCGCTCCGAGGCTCTCTGGAAACACCATATATTTT. Amino acid sequence: CASSAPRLSGNTIYF.

This clonotype was detected many times. This chain links TRBV20-1 with TRBJ2-7; no clear D gene. Germline CDR1 reads DFQATT; CDR2 reads SNEGSKA (reference sequence). This CDR3 is 14 amino acids long. Between the trimmed V and J ends, which lost 1 base and 4 bases, there was a span of 14 bases. The CDR3 DNA reads as TGCAGTGCTAGAGTAGATCGTCTACCGTACGAGCAGTACTTC. Translation gives CSARVDRLPYEQYF.

This chain links TRBV24-1 with TRBJ2-1; a weak D match, TRBD2 (5 bases). Trimming left V 3 bases short and J 11 bases short, with 10 bases between. Germline V CDR1 and CDR2: KGHDR, SFDVKD. This CDR3 contains 12 residues. The DNA for the CDR3 is TGTGCCACCAGTGATATCACTAGAAAGCAGTTCTTC. It encodes CATSDITRKQFF.

To note about this clonotype: It is likely a read error, because the conserved phenylalanine at the end of the CDR3 is missing. V is TRBV5-1 and J is TRBJ2-1; tentatively, D is TRBD1 or TRBD2 (5 bases each). Deletions cut 7 bases from V and 5 bases from J, with 16 bases between. CDR1 and CDR2 (germline): SGHRS, YFSETQ. The CDR3 covers 14 residues. The CDR3 sequence is CASALGDLNNEQFL. CDR3 coding DNA: TGCGCCAGCGCATTGGGGGACCTAAACAATGAGCAGTTCCTC.

The rearrangement links TRBV6-1 to TRBJ2-2, with TRBD1 identical over 10 bases. Losses at the gene ends were 9 bases for V and 3 bases for J; bases not matched to a gene: 7. Germline assignment: CDR1 MNHNS and CDR2 SASEGT. The CDR3 consists of 15 residues. The CDR3 here is CASSVGTGDTGELFF. The CDR3 coding sequence is TGTGCCAGTTCGGTCGGGACAGGGGACACCGGGGAGCTGTTTTTT.

About this clonotype itself: At one of its ends the junction is not consistent with the germline gene, which may arise from a read error. The genes are TRBV3-1 and TRBJ2-7; 9 nucleotides line up with TRBD2. CDR1 and CDR2 from the germline V gene are LGHDT and YNNKEL (reference sequence). The length of the CDR3 is 15 residues. The CDR3 DNA reads TGTGCCGGCAGCCCTCCGTTAGCGGGAGCGGGCGAGCAGTACTTC. This translates into CAGSPPLAGAGEQYF.

This clonotype was counted ten times or more. The rearrangement links TRBV3-1 to TRBJ2-7, with 8 bases identical to TRBD1. CDR3 size: 14 residues. V trimming: 5 bases; J trimming: 5 bases; junction bases outside the gene matches: 8. Germline V CDR1 and CDR2: LGHDT, YNNKEL (reference sequence). CDR3: CASSKGQVSHEQYF. The CDR3, as DNA: TGTGCCAGCAGCAAGGGACAGGTGAGCCACGAGCAGTACTTC.

This clonotype was found many times. The genes are TRBV27 and TRBJ1-5; D remains unclear. This CDR3 has 16 amino acids. Trimming took off 4 bases at V and 0 bases at J, with 13 bases between the two ends. Per the germline V gene, CDR1 is MNHEY and CDR2 is SMNVEV (reference sequence). The CDR3 coding sequence is TGTGCCAGCAGTTATCGCCTCGACTTTAGCAATCAGCCCCAGCATTTT. Translating gives CASSYRLDFSNQPQHF.